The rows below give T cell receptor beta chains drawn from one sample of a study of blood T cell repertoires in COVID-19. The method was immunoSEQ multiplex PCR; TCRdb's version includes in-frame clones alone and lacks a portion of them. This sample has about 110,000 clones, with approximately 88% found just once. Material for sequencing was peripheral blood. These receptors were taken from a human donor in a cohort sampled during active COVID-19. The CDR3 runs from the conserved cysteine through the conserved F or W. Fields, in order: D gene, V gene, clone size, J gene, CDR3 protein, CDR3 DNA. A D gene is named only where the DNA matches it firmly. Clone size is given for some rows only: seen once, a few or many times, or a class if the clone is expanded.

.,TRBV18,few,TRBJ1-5,CASSPTVSNQPQHF,TGTGCCAGCTCACCGACAGTGAGCAATCAGCCCCAGCATTTT
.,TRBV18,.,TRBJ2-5,CASSPGKGRETQYF,TGTGCCAGCTCACCGGGGAAGGGGCGAGAGACCCAGTACTTC
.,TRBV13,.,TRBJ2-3,CASSRRGTGSTDTQYF,TGTGCCAGCAGCCGGCGAGGTACAGGGAGCACAGATACGCAGTATTTT
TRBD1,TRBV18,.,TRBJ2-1,CASSRSGTGRDEQFF,TGTGCCAGCTCACGATCCGGGACAGGGAGAGATGAGCAGTTCTTC
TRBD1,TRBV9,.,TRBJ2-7,CASSVGQESYEQYF,TGTGCCAGCAGCGTGGGACAGGAGTCCTACGAGCAGTACTTC
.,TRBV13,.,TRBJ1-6,CASSIQGRSPLHF,TGTGCCAGCAGCATTCAGGGGCGCTCACCCCTCCACTTT
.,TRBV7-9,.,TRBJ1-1,CASSPGEGEAEAFF,TGTGCCAGCAGCCCCGGAGAGGGTGAAGCTGAAGCTTTCTTT
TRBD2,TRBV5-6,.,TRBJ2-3,CASSLRLAGGAQADTQYF,TGTGCCAGCAGCTTGAGGCTAGCGGGAGGTGCCCAAGCAGATACGCAGTATTTT
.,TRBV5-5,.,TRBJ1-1,CASSLGGATEAFF,TGTGCCAGCAGCTTGGGGGGAGCCACTGAAGCTTTCTTT
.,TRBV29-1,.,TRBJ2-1,CSVSTDSRSEQFF,TGCAGCGTTAGCACCGACAGTCGCAGTGAGCAGTTCTTC
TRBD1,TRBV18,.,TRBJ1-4,CASSPRTGSNEKLFF,TGTGCCAGCTCACCCCGGACAGGATCTAATGAAAAACTGTTTTTT
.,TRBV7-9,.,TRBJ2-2,CASRQENTGELFF,TGTGCCAGCAGACAGGAGAACACCGGGGAGCTGTTTTTT
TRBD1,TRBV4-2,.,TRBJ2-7,CASSLLDRGLSYEQYF,TGTGCCAGCAGCCTCCTAGACAGGGGGCTTTCCTACGAGCAGTACTTC
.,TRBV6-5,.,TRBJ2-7,CASSYYGGPYEQYF,TGTGCCAGCAGTTATTATGGGGGCCCCTACGAGCAGTACTTC
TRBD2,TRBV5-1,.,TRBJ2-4,CASSLGLAGATDIQYF,TGCGCCAGCAGCCTAGGGCTAGCGGGGGCAACGGACATTCAGTACTTC
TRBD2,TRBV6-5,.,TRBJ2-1,CASGFTSGGAYDEQFF,TGTGCCAGCGGTTTCACGAGCGGGGGGGCATACGATGAGCAGTTCTTC
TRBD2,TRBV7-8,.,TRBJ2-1,CASSPRLAANEQFF,TGTGCCAGCAGCCCCCGACTAGCGGCCAATGAGCAGTTCTTC
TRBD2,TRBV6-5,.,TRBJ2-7,CASSYTLLKGGIEQYF,TGTGCCAGCAGTTACACCCTTCTTAAGGGAGGGATCGAGCAGTACTTC
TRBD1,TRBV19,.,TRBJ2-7,CASNPTGESEQYF,TGTGCCAGCAATCCGACAGGGGAGAGCGAGCAGTACTTC
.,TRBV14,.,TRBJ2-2,CASSQELAYLFF,TGTGCCAGCAGCCAAGAATTGGCTTACCTGTTTTTT
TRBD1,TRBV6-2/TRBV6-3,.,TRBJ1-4,CASSSGTGGPGEKLFF,TGTGCCAGCAGTTCCGGGACAGGGGGCCCTGGTGAAAAACTGTTTTTT
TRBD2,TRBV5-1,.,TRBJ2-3,CASSSSGGVTDTQYF,TGCGCCAGCAGCTCTAGCGGGGGGGTCACAGATACGCAGTATTTT
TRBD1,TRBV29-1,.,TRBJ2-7,CSVTGTGAGEQYF,TGCAGCGTTACCGGGACAGGGGCAGGCGAGCAGTACTTC
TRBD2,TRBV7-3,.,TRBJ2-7,CASSLMGGATYEQYF,TGTGCCAGCAGCTTAATGGGAGGGGCGACCTACGAGCAGTACTTC
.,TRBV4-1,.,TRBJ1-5,CASSQISSGFGEPQHF,TGCGCCAGCAGCCAAATTTCCTCGGGGTTTGGGGAGCCCCAGCATTTT
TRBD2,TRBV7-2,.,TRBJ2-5,CASSLVGTRKETQYF,TGTGCCAGCAGCTTAGTCGGGACTAGGAAAGAGACCCAGTACTTC
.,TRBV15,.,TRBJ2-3,CATSRGRGMSDTQYF,TGTGCCACCAGCAGAGGTCGGGGGATGTCGGATACGCAGTATTTT
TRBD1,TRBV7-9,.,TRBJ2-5,CASSLAGTAKETQYF,TGTGCCAGCAGCTTAGCTGGGACAGCTAAAGAGACCCAGTACTTC
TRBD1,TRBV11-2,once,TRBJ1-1,CASSLGQGNTEAFF,TGTGCCAGCAGCTTGGGACAGGGAAATACTGAAGCTTTCTTT
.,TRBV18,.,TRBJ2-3,CASSRTTGGTDTQYF,TGTGCCAGCTCACGCACCACAGGAGGGACAGATACGCAGTATTTT
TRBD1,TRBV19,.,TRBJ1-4,CASRTSGTGDEKLFF,TGTGCCAGTAGAACATCCGGGACAGGGGACGAAAAACTGTTTTTT
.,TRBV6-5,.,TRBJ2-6,CASSLGTSGANVLTF,TGTGCCAGCAGTCTAGGGACATCTGGGGCCAACGTCCTGACTTTC
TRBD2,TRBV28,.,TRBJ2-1,CASSLASGGAYNEQFF,TGTGCCAGCAGTTTAGCTAGCGGGGGGGCCTACAATGAGCAGTTCTTC
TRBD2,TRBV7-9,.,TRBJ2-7,CASSLGTLAGGDEQYF,TGTGCCAGCAGCTTAGGGACACTAGCGGGGGGCGACGAGCAGTACTTC
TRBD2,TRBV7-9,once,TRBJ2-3,CASSRSGGETDTQYF,TGTGCCAGCAGCCGGAGCGGGGGGGAGACAGATACGCAGTATTTT
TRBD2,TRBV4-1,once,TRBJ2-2,CASSQDLLALTGELFF,TGCGCCAGCAGCCAAGATTTACTAGCGTTGACCGGGGAGCTGTTTTTT
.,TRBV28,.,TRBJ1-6,CASSPGRGSPLHF,TGTGCCAGCAGTCCCGGACGGGGATCACCCCTCCACTTT
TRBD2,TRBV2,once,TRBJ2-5,CASSDVASGRQETQYF,TGTGCCAGCAGTGATGTAGCTAGCGGGAGACAAGAGACCCAGTACTTC
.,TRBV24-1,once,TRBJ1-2,CATSDASAAGEGGMDYGYTF,TGTGCCACCAGTGATGCCTCCGCCGCGGGGGAGGGAGGGATGGACTATGGCTACACCTTC
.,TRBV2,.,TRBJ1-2,CASSRDAGNYGYTF,TGTGCCAGCAGTAGAGACGCGGGTAACTATGGCTACACCTTC
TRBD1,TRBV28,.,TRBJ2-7,CASSFTPGGEQYF,TGTGCCAGCAGTTTTACCCCAGGGGGCGAGCAGTACTTC
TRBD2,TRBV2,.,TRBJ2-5,CASSELPGLAGGETQYF,TGTGCCAGCAGTGAACTCCCGGGGCTAGCGGGAGGAGAGACCCAGTACTTC
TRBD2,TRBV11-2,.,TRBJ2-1,CASSLGRLATHNEQFF,TGTGCCAGCAGCTTAGGCCGACTAGCGACTCACAATGAGCAGTTCTTC
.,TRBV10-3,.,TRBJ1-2,CAISDDWNYGYTF,TGTGCCATCAGTGATGACTGGAACTATGGCTACACCTTC
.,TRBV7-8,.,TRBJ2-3,CASSLIDTQYF,TGTGCCAGCAGCCTAATAGATACGCAGTATTTT
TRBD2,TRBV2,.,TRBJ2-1,CASRGTSVYNEQFF,TGTGCCAGCAGGGGGACTAGCGTTTACAATGAGCAGTTCTTC
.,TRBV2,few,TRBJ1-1,CASMVTGSPGTEAFF,TGTGCCAGCATGGTAACCGGGTCGCCGGGGACTGAAGCTTTCTTT
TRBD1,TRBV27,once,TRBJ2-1,CASSLSFQGDGQFF,TGTGCCAGCAGTTTATCGTTCCAGGGGGACGGGCAGTTCTTC
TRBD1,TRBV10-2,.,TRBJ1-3,CASSTTGGGGNTIYF,TGCGCCAGCAGTACCACAGGGGGCGGTGGAAACACCATATATTTT
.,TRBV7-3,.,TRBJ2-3,CASSLTGPDTQYF,TGTGCCAGCAGCTTAACGGGCCCAGATACGCAGTATTTT
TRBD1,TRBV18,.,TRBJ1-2,CASSSDRGNYGYTF,TGTGCCAGCTCGTCGGACAGGGGAAACTATGGCTACACCTTC
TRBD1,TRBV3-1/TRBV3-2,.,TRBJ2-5,CASSQVGTGGETQYF,TGTGCCAGCAGCCAGGTGGGGACAGGGGGGGAGACCCAGTACTTC
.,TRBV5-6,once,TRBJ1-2,CASSLRSVTGGYTF,TGTGCCAGCAGTCTACGAAGCGTGACTGGTGGCTACACCTTC
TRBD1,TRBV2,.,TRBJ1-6,CASRRQGDRNSPLHF,TGTGCCAGCAGGCGTCAGGGGGATAGAAATTCACCCCTCCACTTT
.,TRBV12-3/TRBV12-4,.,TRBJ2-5,CASTPDRKETQYF,TGTGCCAGCACCCCGGACAGAAAAGAGACCCAGTACTTC
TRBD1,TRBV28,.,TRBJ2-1,CASSTGTGGIEQFF,TGTGCCAGCAGCACCGGGACAGGGGGCATTGAGCAGTTCTTC
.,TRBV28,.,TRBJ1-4,CASTGWSAGGRPNEKLFF,TGTGCCAGCACGGGCTGGAGCGCCGGGGGGAGGCCTAATGAAAAACTGTTTTTT
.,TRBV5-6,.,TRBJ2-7,CASSPRVWAHSHEQYF,TGTGCCAGCAGCCCCAGGGTGTGGGCCCATTCCCACGAGCAGTACTTC
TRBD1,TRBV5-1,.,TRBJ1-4,CASSSDRPATNEKLFF,TGCGCCAGCAGCTCGGACAGGCCTGCAACTAATGAAAAACTGTTTTTT
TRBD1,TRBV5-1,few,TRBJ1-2,CAIFSPGQAGGYTF,TGCGCCATCTTCTCGCCGGGACAGGCGGGAGGCTACACCTTC